What follows are 5 T cell receptor beta chains derived from one specimen sequenced in a study of regulatory T cells in long-lasting Graves disease. With iRepertoire HTBI primers and Arm-PCR of CDR3 regions, TCR beta libraries were built. TCRdb recomputed calls from the multiplex PCR reads with MiXCR, one row per CDR3 protein. The profile covers 600,000 to 650,000 distinct CDR3 sequences, with less than 20% appearing a single time and around 18% taken by the ten largest. Documented time point: newly diagnosed GD, antithyroid drugs for less than 3 months. PBMC-derived RNA was used for the TCR library. The data also belong to a second study, concerning T cells in Graves' hyperthyroidism and ophthalmopathy.

This specimen was peripheral blood mononuclear cells (PBMCs), taken at new diagnosis, from a patient treated with antithyroid drugs. Receptors were obtained from a woman in her thirties with Graves disease.

J is TRBJ2-2 and V is TRBV20-1, with 10 bases lining up with TRBD2. The germline gives CDR1 DFQATT, CDR2 SNEGSKA (reference sequence). With V trimmed by 1 base and J by 5 bases, 4 bases remained unmatched. The CDR3 length is 15 residues. The CDR3 DNA sequence: TGCAGTGCTAGAGGCCATAGCGGGAGGACCGGGGAGCTGTTTTTT. Protein sequence: CSARGHSGRTGELFF.

Many counts were recorded for this clonotype. The V call is TRBV24-1, the J call TRBJ2-3, with 8 bases that match TRBD1. V lost 5 bases and J lost 3; bases outside the gene matches: 6. This CDR3 has 15 residues. Germline V gene sequence: CDR1 KGHDR, CDR2 SFDVKD. CDR3 sequence: CATSVPGQVTDTQYF. For the CDR3, the DNA is TGTGCCACCAGTGTACCGGGACAGGTGACAGATACGCAGTATTTT.

The DNA of the CDR3 is TGTGCCAGCAGTGAGTCAGACAGGGGCTATGGCTACACCTTC. This translates into CASSESDRGYGYTF. This chain connects TRBV6-1 to TRBJ1-2; 8 bases fit TRBD1. Trimming cost V 3 bases and J 4 bases; bases outside gene matches: 4. The CDR3 is 14 amino acids. Germline CDR1 and CDR2: MNHNS and SASEGT.

This clonotype has at least ten counts. The chain carries TRBV28 and TRBJ1-5; no reliable D call. Trimming removed 3 bases from V and 7 bases from J, with 13 bases in between. The V gene's germline CDR1 is MDHEN and CDR2 SYDVKM. CDR3 size: 14 residues. This CDR3 reads CASSFQYLGQPQHF. The CDR3 DNA reads TGTGCCAGCAGTTTTCAATACTTGGGGCAGCCCCAGCATTTT.

The chain carries TRBV9 and TRBJ2-2; D is undetermined. The CDR3 is 15 amino acids. The germline V gene encodes CDR1 SGDLS and CDR2 YYNGEE. Deletions cut 3 bases from V and 5 bases from J, with 14 bases between. The CDR3: CASSAESVRTGELFF. The DNA of the CDR3 is TGTGCCAGCAGCGCCGAATCAGTAAGGACCGGGGAGCTGTTTTTT.